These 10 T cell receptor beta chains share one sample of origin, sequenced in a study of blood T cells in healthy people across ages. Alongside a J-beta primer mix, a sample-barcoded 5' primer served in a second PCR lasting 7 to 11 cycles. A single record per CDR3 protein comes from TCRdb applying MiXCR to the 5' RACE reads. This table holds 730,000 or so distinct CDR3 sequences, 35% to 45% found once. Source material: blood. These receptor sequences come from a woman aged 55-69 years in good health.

CDR3 DNA: TGTGCCAGCAGCTTAGTGGGACAGGAAGCTTTCTTT. The encoded protein is CASSLVGQEAFF. The chain carries TRBV7-6 and TRBJ1-1, with TRBD1 matching over 7 bases. Germline V lookup: CDR1 SGHVS, CDR2 FNYEAQ. V was clipped by 1 base and J by 8 bases; unmatched bases: 1. This CDR3 region has 12 residues.

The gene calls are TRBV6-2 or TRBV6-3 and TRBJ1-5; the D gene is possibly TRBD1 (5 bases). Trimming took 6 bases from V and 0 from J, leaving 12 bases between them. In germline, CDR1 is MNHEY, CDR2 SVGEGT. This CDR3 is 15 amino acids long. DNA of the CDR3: TGTGCCAGCAGCGCACAGGAGTATAGCAATCAGCCCCAGCATTTT. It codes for CASSAQEYSNQPQHF.

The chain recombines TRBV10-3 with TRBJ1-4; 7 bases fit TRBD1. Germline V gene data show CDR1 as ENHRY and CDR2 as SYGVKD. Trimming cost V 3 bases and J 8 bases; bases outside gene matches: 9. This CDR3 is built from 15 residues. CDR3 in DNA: TGTGCCATCAGTGATCAAGACAGGGAAGGCGAAAAACTGTTTTTT. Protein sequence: CAISDQDREGEKLFF.

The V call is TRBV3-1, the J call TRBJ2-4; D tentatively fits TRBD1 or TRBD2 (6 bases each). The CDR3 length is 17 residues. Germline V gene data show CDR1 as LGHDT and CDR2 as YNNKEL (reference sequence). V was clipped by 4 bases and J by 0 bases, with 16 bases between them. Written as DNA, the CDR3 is TGTGCCAGCAGCCTTGGGCAGGGGACTCTAGCCAAAAACATTCAGTACTTC. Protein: CASSLGQGTLAKNIQYF. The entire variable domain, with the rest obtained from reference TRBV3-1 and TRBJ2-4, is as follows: DTAVSQTPKYLVTQMGNDKSIKCEQNLGHDTMYWYKQDSKKFLKIMFSYNNKELIINETVPNRFSPKSPDKAHLNLHINSLELGDSAVYFCASSLGQGTLAKNIQYFGAGTRLSVL.

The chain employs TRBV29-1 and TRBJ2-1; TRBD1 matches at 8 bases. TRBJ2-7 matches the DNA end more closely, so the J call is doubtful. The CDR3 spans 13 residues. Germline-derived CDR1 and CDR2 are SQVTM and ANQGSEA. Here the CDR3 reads CSAHRGTYNEQYF. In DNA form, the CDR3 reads TGCAGCGCCCACAGGGGGACCTACAATGAGCAGTACTTC.

CDR3 sequence: CASSYGTIPTNEKLFF. For the CDR3, the DNA is TGTGCCAGCAGCTACGGGACCATTCCAACTAATGAAAAACTGTTTTTT. V usage is TRBV7-9 and J usage is TRBJ1-4; a weak D match, TRBD1 (5 bases). Trimming shortened V by 4 bases and J by 0 bases, and 12 bases separated the two germline ends. CDR1 is SEHNR, CDR2 FQNEAQ, per germline (reference sequence). This CDR3 is 16 amino acids long.

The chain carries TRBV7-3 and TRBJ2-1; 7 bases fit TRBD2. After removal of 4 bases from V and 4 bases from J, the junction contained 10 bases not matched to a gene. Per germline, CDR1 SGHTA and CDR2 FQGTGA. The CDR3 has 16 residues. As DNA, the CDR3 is TGTGCCAGCAGCTCGACCCCCGCGGGGGATTACAATGAGCAGTTCTTC. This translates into CASSSTPAGDYNEQFF.

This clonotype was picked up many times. DNA of the CDR3: TGTGCCAGCAGCTTAGGACATAGCACAGATACGCAGTATTTT. Protein sequence: CASSLGHSTDTQYF. V usage is TRBV7-2 and J usage is TRBJ2-3; D unclear. Germline V gives CDR1 SGHTA, CDR2 FQGNSA. This CDR3 is built from 14 residues. Trimming removed 1 base from V and 0 bases from J, with 5 bases in between.

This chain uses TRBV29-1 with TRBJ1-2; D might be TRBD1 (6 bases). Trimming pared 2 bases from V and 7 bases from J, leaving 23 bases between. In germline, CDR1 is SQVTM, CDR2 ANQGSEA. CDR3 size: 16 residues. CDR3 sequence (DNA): TGCAGCGTTGAAATGGCCAGGGGCCCCTCGTTAAGTGGCTACACCTTC. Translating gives CSVEMARGPSLSGYTF.

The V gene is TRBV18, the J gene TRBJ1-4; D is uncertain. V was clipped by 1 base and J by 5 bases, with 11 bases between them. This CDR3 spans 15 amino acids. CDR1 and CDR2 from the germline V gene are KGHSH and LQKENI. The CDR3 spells CASSPLLAQNEKLFF. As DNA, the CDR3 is TGTGCCAGCTCACCACTACTGGCCCAAAATGAAAAACTGTTTTTT.